This entry lists 29 T cell receptor beta chains sequenced from one sample in a study of tumor and adjacent non-tumor tissue in lung cancer. No cell sorting was done before RNA was extracted from the tissue. More than 3 cm separated this lung sample from the edge of the tumor. The library came from three nested PCR rounds adapted from ARM-PCR protocols. TCRdb processed the multiplex PCR reads anew with MiXCR; each CDR3 protein has one entry. This table holds 45,000 or so distinct CDR3 sequences, roughly 60% found once. The sequencing sample was made of distant non-tumor lung tissue. These receptors were obtained from a woman in her thirties or forties with non-small cell lung cancer.

With regard to this clonotype: Being one base from a much bigger clone, this may be a read error. The chain recombines TRBV14 with TRBJ1-4; D is perhaps TRBD1 (6 bases). The CDR3 has 18 amino acids. The germline CDR1 and CDR2 sequences are SGHDN and FVKESK. The CDR3 reads CANSQRKDSSSTNEKLFF. The CDR3 region has the DNA TGTGCCAACAGCCAGAGAAAGGACAGTTCTTCAACTAATGAAAAACTGTTTTTT.

This clonotype was recorded only once. This may stem from a read error, because a much larger clone lies one nucleotide away. This chain joins TRBV30 and TRBJ1-1; TRBD1 agrees at 7 bases. This CDR3 is 12 amino acids long. Germline V lookup: CDR1 GTSNPN, CDR2 SVGIG (reference sequence). V was clipped by 7 bases and J by 10 bases; unmatched bases: 12. CDR3 nucleotides: TGTGCCTCCAGGGGGGACTCTGTTGTAGCTTTCTTT. Protein sequence: CASRGDSVVAFF.

As for this clonotype: An end of the junction differs from the germline gene, which may be a read error. The chain couples TRBV6-5 to TRBJ1-3, with D hard to call. The CDR3 is 14 amino acids. Germline CDR1 is MNHEY and CDR2 is SVGAGI. CDR3 coding DNA: TGTGCCAGTAGCCCCGGGGAAGGGATAAACGCCATATATTTT. Protein sequence: CASSPGEGINAIYF.

V and J are TRBV11-2 and TRBJ2-7, with 9 nucleotides matching TRBD1. Germline lookup yields CDR1 SGHAT and CDR2 FQNNGV. With V trimmed by 2 bases and J by 3 bases, 14 bases remained unmatched. The CDR3 is made up of 18 amino acids. Here the CDR3 reads CASSLKYPQGTGIYEQYF. As DNA, the CDR3 is TGTGCCAGCAGCTTAAAGTATCCTCAGGGGACAGGGATCTACGAGCAGTACTTC. The entire variable domain, with the rest obtained from reference TRBV11-2 and TRBJ2-7, is as follows: EAGVAQSPRYKIIEKRQSVAFWCNPISGHATLYWYQQILGQGPKLLIQFQNNGVVDDSQLPKDRFSAERLKGVDSTLKIQPAKLEDSAVYLCASSLKYPQGTGIYEQYFGPGTRLTVT.

V usage is TRBV5-6 and J usage is TRBJ2-7; possible D gene TRBD1, 6 bases. The CDR3 is 16 amino acids. Germline V gives CDR1 SGHDT, CDR2 YYEEEE. The V end lost 9 bases, the J end lost 4 bases, and 26 bases lay between the germline ends. CDR3 protein: CAICLMGAQRVYEQYF. In DNA, the CDR3 is TGTGCCATCTGCTTGATGGGGGCCCAACGGGTATACGAGCAGTACTTC.

The chain is built from TRBV1 and TRBJ2-1; TRBD2 reflects the table's D call only, with no check against the DNA. TRBV1 is a pseudogene locus. The CDR3 extends over 17 amino acids. The CDR3 region has the DNA TGCACCAGCAGCCAAGAAACTACGGGAATCCCCTACAATGAGCAGTTCTTC. It encodes CTSSQETTGIPYNEQFF.

About this clonotype: The final CDR3 position lacks the conserved phenylalanine or tryptophan, pointing to a likely read error. J is TRBJ2-1 and V is TRBV11-2; perhaps TRBD2 as D (6 bases). The V end lost 5 bases, the J end lost 2 bases, and 16 bases lay between the germline ends. Germline assignment: CDR1 SGHAT and CDR2 FQNNGV. The CDR3 totals 16 residues. The CDR3 sequence: CASSRQVGGAYNEQFL. The CDR3 nucleotides are TGTGCCAGCAGCCGACAAGTGGGAGGAGCCTACAATGAGCAGTTCTTA.

This clonotype was found many times. This chain joins TRBV29-1 and TRBJ2-5; a possible D gene is TRBD1 (5 bases). The CDR3 consists of 13 residues. The germline V gene has CDR1 SQVTM and CDR2 ANQGSEA. Trimming took off 2 bases at V and 1 base at J, with 8 bases between the two ends. The CDR3 nucleotides read TGCAGCGTTGAAAGACAGCTCCAAGAGACCCAGTACTTC. It yields the protein CSVERQLQETQYF. The entire variable domain, with the rest obtained from reference TRBV29-1 and TRBJ2-5, is as follows: SAVISQKPSRDICQRGTSLTIQCQVDSQVTMMFWYRQQPGQSLTLIATANQGSEATYESGFVIDKFPISRPNLTFSTLTVSNMSPEDSSIYLCSVERQLQETQYFGPGTRLLVL.

Details on this clonotype: The germline gene is not matched at one end of the junction; a read error may be the cause. The J gene is TRBJ1-1, the V gene TRBV6-1; D unclear. Germline V gene lookup returns CDR1 MNHNS and CDR2 SASEGT. The CDR3 runs 15 residues. The CDR3 protein is CASSEFGRWNTEAFF. In DNA, the CDR3 is TGTGCCAGCAGTGAGTTCGGCAGGTGGAACACCGAAGCTTTCTTT.

This clonotype has a count of ten or more. The genes are TRBV20-1 and TRBJ2-5, with TRBD2 matching 7 bases. Germline-derived CDR1 and CDR2 are DFQATT and SNEGSKA (reference sequence). V shed 3 bases, J shed 2 bases, and the junction held 6 bases outside the gene matches. This CDR3 is 14 amino acids long. The CDR3 DNA is TGCAGTGCTAGGGACGGGGGGTTACAAGAGACCCAGTACTTC. This encodes CSARDGGLQETQYF.

Comment on this clonotype: The junction shows a germline mismatch at one end, possibly a read error. The chain has TRBV19 and TRBJ2-1; D remains ambiguous. CDR1 is LNHDA and CDR2 is SQIVND in the germline V gene (reference sequence). The CDR3 covers 13 residues. The CDR3 sequence is CASTLVGYNEQFF. CDR3 coding DNA: TGTGCAAGTACTCTAGTGGGGTACAATGAGCAGTTCTTC.

This clonotype was picked up one time. A junction boundary mismatches the germline segment, possibly from a read error. Here the CDR3 DNA reads TGTGCCAACAAGGGGGGAGGAGCGAACACCGGGGAGCTGTCTTTT. It codes for CANKGGGANTGELSF. The chain couples TRBV9 to TRBJ2-2; either TRBD1 or TRBD2 may supply D (6 bases each). The germline V gene has CDR1 SGDLS and CDR2 YYNGEE. The CDR3 runs to 15 residues.

This chain uses TRBV5-1 with TRBJ2-3; 7 positions agree with TRBD1. The V gene end was trimmed by 4 bases and the J gene end by 1 base; junction bases not matched to a gene: 18. This CDR3 has 19 amino acids. The germline V gene has CDR1 SGHRS and CDR2 YFSETQ. CDR3 residues: CASSLNQSDRVRGTDTQYF. The CDR3 DNA reads as TGCGCCAGCAGCCTCAATCAAAGTGACAGGGTGAGGGGCACAGATACGCAGTATTTT.

The chain combines TRBV5-1 with TRBJ2-2, with D tentatively TRBD2 (5 bases). Trimming removed 0 bases from V and 2 bases from J, with 8 bases in between. The CDR3 runs to 15 residues. Germline V CDR1 and CDR2: SGHRS, YFSETQ. As DNA, the CDR3 is TGCGCCAGCAGCTTGGCCGGGGTTAACACCGGGGAGCTGTTTTTT. Translated, it gives CASSLAGVNTGELFF.

The chain links TRBV11-1 to TRBJ2-7, with 8 bases lining up with TRBD2. The trim removed 5 bases at V and 4 bases at J, leaving 10 bases unmatched. CDR1 SGHAT and CDR2 FQDESV come from the germline V gene (reference sequence). The CDR3 spans 15 residues. The CDR3 reads CASSLNSGNQYEQYF. In DNA, the CDR3 is TGTGCCAGCAGCCTAAATAGCGGGAACCAATACGAGCAGTACTTC.

This clonotype was recorded many times. The chain couples TRBV30 to TRBJ1-1; D uncertain. The length of the CDR3 is 11 residues. Germline V gene sequence: CDR1 GTSNPN, CDR2 SVGIG (reference sequence). Deletions cut 0 bases from V and 10 bases from J, with 9 bases between. In DNA form, the CDR3 reads TGTGCCTGGAGTGTACCACGAGGAGCTTTCTTT. It is translated as CAWSVPRGAFF. The whole variable domain, remainder taken from reference TRBV30 and TRBJ1-1, is SQTIHQWPATLVQPVGSPLSLECTVEGTSNPNLYWYRQAAGRGLQLLFYSVGIGQISSEVPQNLSASRPQDRQFILSSKKLLLSDSGFYLCAWSVPRGAFFGQGTRLTVV.

Comment on this clonotype: The CDR3 does not close with the conserved phenylalanine or tryptophan, likely indicating a read error. CDR3 nucleotide sequence: TGTGCCAGCAGTTTTAGGCTAGCGGGGGGGGAAGAGACCCAGTACTCA. Translation gives CASSFRLAGGEETQYS. The chain has TRBV12-3 or TRBV12-4 and TRBJ2-5; 12 bases are a match to TRBD2. V lost 3 bases to trimming and J lost 3 bases; unmatched junction nucleotides: 5. The length of the CDR3 is 16 residues.

The chain has TRBV11-2 and TRBJ2-7, with D unresolved. Germline CDR1 and CDR2: SGHAT and FQNNGV. V lost 11 bases and J lost 6, with 20 bases in between. The CDR3 loop spans 13 amino acids. The CDR3 loop is CASSLDGFGEQYF. The CDR3 nucleotides read TGTGCCTCCAGCTTAGATGGGTTCGGCGAGCAGTACTTC.

Turning to this clonotype: Here the CDR3 omits its conserved ending phenylalanine or tryptophan, so a read error is the likely source. This chain uses TRBV4-2 with TRBJ2-7; TRBD2 agrees at 8 bases. After removal of 4 bases from V and 2 bases from J, the junction contained 16 bases not matched to a gene. The CDR3 extends over 18 amino acids. Germline V gene data show CDR1 as LGHNA and CDR2 as YNFKEQ. CDR3 residues: CASSRDYANGGATYEQYL. Written as DNA, the CDR3 is TGTGCCAGCAGCCGAGATTATGCTAACGGGGGGGCTACCTACGAGCAGTACCTC.

This clonotype was counted a few times. One end of the junction fails to match germline, which may point to a read error. V gene TRBV4-1 combines with J gene TRBJ1-1; possible D gene TRBD1, 5 bases. CDR3 length: 15 residues. CDR1 and CDR2 (germline): MGHRA, YSYEKL. For the CDR3, the DNA is TGTGCCAGCAGCCCGTTGGTTAGGGGAGTTACTGAAGCGTTCTTT. Translated, it gives CASSPLVRGVTEAFF.

The chain employs TRBV2 and TRBJ2-7; 11 bases line up with TRBD2. This CDR3 has 13 amino acids. Losses at the gene ends were 8 bases for V and 3 bases for J; bases not matched to a gene: 3. Per the germline V gene, CDR1 is SNHLY and CDR2 is FYNNEI. The CDR3 coding sequence is TGTGCCAGCGGGACTAGCGGTTTCTACGAGCAGTACTTC. It encodes CASGTSGFYEQYF.

Worth noting for this clonotype: The germline gene is not matched at one end of the junction; a read error may be the cause. This chain connects TRBV29-1 to TRBJ2-5; 8 bases match TRBD2. This CDR3 has 13 residues. Germline CDR1 and CDR2: SQVTM and ANQGSEA. The CDR3: CSVGGDHQDTQYF. The CDR3, as DNA: TGCAGCGTCGGGGGGGACCACCAAGATACCCAGTACTTC.

As concerns this clonotype: One end of the junction does not line up with germline, which may come from a read error. This rearrangement joins TRBV6-1 to TRBJ2-1, with D tentatively TRBD1 or TRBD2 (5 bases each). From germline, CDR1 is MNHNS and CDR2 SASEGT. The CDR3 runs to 14 residues. This CDR3 reads CTSSEGQEYNEQLF. CDR3 coding DNA: TGTACCAGCAGTGAGGGGCAGGAGTACAATGAGCAGTTATTC.

This clonotype was counted between two and nine times. A clone one base away is much larger, so this may be a read error. The chain joins TRBV12-3 or TRBV12-4 to TRBJ2-2, with a weak D call TRBD1 (5 bases). The length of the CDR3 is 14 residues. The CDR3, as DNA: TGTGCCAGCAGCAGGGAAACGAACACCGAGGAGCTGTTTTTT. Protein product: CASSRETNTEELFF.

In regard to this clonotype: The conserved closing phenylalanine or tryptophan is absent in this CDR3, likely reflecting a read error. The limits of the CDR3 on the DNA are not certain, so only TCRdb's listed CDR3 is given. The chain recombines TRBV11-2 with TRBJ2-1; the table assigns TRBD1, which was not confirmed against the DNA. The CDR3 is 14 amino acids long, termini counted. CDR1 SGHAT and CDR2 FQNNGV come from the germline V gene. CDR3 in amino acids: CASGPRTGYNEQLL.

Details on this clonotype: The germline gene is not matched at one end of the junction; a read error may be the cause. The chain has TRBV11-2 and TRBJ2-7; D may match TRBD1 or TRBD2 (7 bases each). The CDR3 contains 16 residues. In germline, CDR1 is SGHAT, CDR2 FQNNGV. Here the CDR3 reads CASILTSRGGGYGQYF. The DNA of the CDR3 is TGTGCCAGCATCTTGACTAGCAGGGGGGGGGGCTACGGGCAGTACTTC.

This clonotype has just one count. The conserved closing phenylalanine or tryptophan is absent in this CDR3, likely reflecting a read error. The V gene is TRBV12-3 or TRBV12-4, the J gene TRBJ2-7; D not certain. The CDR3 length is 13 residues. The V gene lost 4 bases and the J gene lost 2 bases, with 9 bases spanning the gap. CDR3 in amino acids: CASSSADAYEQYL. In nucleotides, the CDR3 is TGTGCCAGCAGTTCGGCGGACGCCTACGAGCAGTACTTA.

This clonotype occurred many times. A clone one base away is much larger, so this may be a read error. This chain connects TRBV30 to TRBJ2-5, with D perhaps TRBD1 or TRBD2 (6 bases each). The V and J ends lost 4 bases and 9 bases respectively, with 24 bases between them. The CDR3 spans 15 residues. Germline CDR1 is GTSNPN and CDR2 is SVGIG (reference sequence). The CDR3, as DNA: TGTGCCTGGAACCCATATGAACTTCGTAGGGGGGCCCAGTACTTC. It is translated as CAWNPYELRRGAQYF.

This clonotype is a singleton in its sample. This chain connects TRBV29-1 to TRBJ2-1; TRBD2 matches 7 bases. The CDR3 sequence is 14 residues long. Unmatched junction bases numbered 15, after V lost 6 bases and J lost 10 bases. CDR1 is SQVTM and CDR2 is ANQGSEA in the germline V gene. The CDR3 DNA is TGCAGCGTCCCCCGGGACGGGAGGCCAGGGGAGCAGTTCTTC. It encodes CSVPRDGRPGEQFF.